One T cell receptor (beta chain) is described in this entry. This clone was counted a few times. This receptor's antigen is unknown. Base-call qualities are not available, and no considerably larger clone is one nucleotide away. The method was the immunoSEQ multiplex PCR assay. For the multiplex PCR, a mixture combining 60 forward primers for TCR Vbeta segments and 13 reverse primers for TCR Jbeta segments was used. The CDR3 region of rearranged TCR beta genes was amplified from genomic DNA with a multiplex PCR assay. The Illumina HiSeq System was used to sequence the amplified TCR beta libraries as 87-base-pair reads. As for the authors' bioinformatics: In a later analysis, tens of millions of unique TCR beta chains were counted across the approximately 620 repertoires, and roughly 10 million of these chains were shared by at least two donors. A nearest-neighbor algorithm error-corrected the raw reads and collapsed the reads into unique sequences, merging closely related sequences to remove PCR and sequencing errors. To assign V, D and J gene segments, CDR3 sequences were aligned to IMGT reference sequences. For a sequence to be retained, at least a six-nucleotide match to both a V gene segment and a J gene segment was required. Rearrangements were classified as productive when the CDR3 lacked stop codons and remained in frame with V and J, and all other rearrangements were classified as non-productive. CDR3 was defined by IMGT convention, running from the second conserved V-encoded cysteine to the conserved J-encoded phenylalanine. In an earlier analysis of 550 to 650 of the donors, sequences lacking an unambiguous match to a single V gene segment were excluded. An earlier analysis of about 590 of the donors classified V segments as functional when productive rearrangements were above 56.7% and as segregating when the standard deviation between donors was above 5%. A statistical classification framework was built for diagnosing cytomegalovirus status from the catalog of TCR beta chain sequences. In a later analysis, V and J genes were assigned by comparing TCR nucleotide sequences against IMGT/GENE-DB human TR gene sequences. Using the TCRdist pipeline, a later analysis assigned CDR3 sequences along with most-parsimonious VDJ recombination scenarios. In a later analysis, each TCR beta chain was defined by its CDR3 amino acid sequence together with its V-gene family, and reads lacking a unique V-gene family were excluded. To address suspected cross-contamination and a sequencing artifact, a later analysis removed approximately 600 highly shared, low-generation-probability nucleotide sequences. A later analysis calculated a clonal expansion index for each public chain from normalized within-repertoire ranks of inferred template counts. Generation probabilities in a later analysis came from a VDJ recombination model fitted to out-of-frame rearrangements, and those results were checked against IGoR. A later analysis scored TCR-TCR, TCR-HLA and TCR-CMV co-occurrence with hypergeometric tests, applying a repertoire-size bias correction to TCR pairs. To estimate false discovery rates, a later analysis permuted the HLA or CMV assignments 20 times. In a later analysis, co-occurring TCRs were grouped using DBSCAN, and TCRdist sequence similarity was added for clustering within HLA-allele-positive subsets. Co-occurrence clustering excluded repertoires with fewer than 30,000 or more than 120,000 public chains, plus five with anomalous nucleotide sharing. TCRdb mirrors the immuneACCESS table, restricted to in-frame sequences. Some clones are absent from its copies; in checked studies, under half trace to an unresolved V gene, and the reason for the others is unknown. V and J calls and clone size follow that table, whereas D and trimming were derived from the DNA. Counted in this sample were over 150,000 clones; approximately 80% of them appeared once. Around 9.8% of the sample goes to the ten largest clones.

The cohort was made up of approximately 670 healthy bone marrow donors. All cohort members were sampled while nominally healthy, although unrecorded immune exposures were likely present. The donor was CMV seropositive and was included in the group of 250 to 350 seropositive cohort members. A peripheral blood sample was provided by each donor, and peripheral blood mononuclear cells were used for TCR beta sequencing. Genomic DNA was extracted from the blood cell samples with the Qiagen DNeasy Blood Extraction Kit. These data come from a study of cytomegalovirus exposure and HLA in healthy donors (dated by TCRdb to about 2017). Regarding the research as a whole: An earlier analysis of 587 of the donors reported around 280 Gb of sequence data and around 110 million unique TCR beta sequences obtained from about 180 million T cells. Roughly 300 gigabases of sequencing data and 80 million or so unique TCR sequences were included in an early release covering roughly 700 HLA-typed donors. Of the roughly 430 genotyped donors, approximately 82% fell in the genetic ancestry cluster associated with self-reported Caucasian donors. The study aimed to test whether cataloging public T cell receptors could reveal signatures of past pathogen exposure. The study used immunosequencing to profile the T cell repertoires of around 600 subjects and linked those repertoires to cytomegalovirus serostatus. Besides the first cohort of about 730 subjects, a separate validation cohort made up of 90 to 150 different subjects was used. To predict cytomegalovirus infection status, the study combined high-throughput TCR immunosequencing, statistical association of individual TCRs with disease status, and machine learning. To study patterns of TCR occurrence, a later analysis re-analyzed previously published TCR beta repertoires from just over 650 donors and added high-resolution HLA genotyping. Rather than using new phenotypic data, the later analysis identified candidate immune exposures from TCR beta sequences and from how often those sequences occurred across donors. An earlier analysis of around 640 of the donors used high-throughput TCR beta sequencing to judge whether each TCR beta V gene segment behaved as functional or pseudogenic. Donor age, sex, ethnicity and CMV serostatus were compiled alongside the repertoire data. A later genetic analysis took genome-wide SNP genotypes for about 65% of the roughly 670 donors and used that subset as a discovery cohort. Every discovery cohort repertoire had been produced on one sequencing platform. HLA typing covered class I and class II loci at four-digit resolution. The number of donors typed differed by locus, with about 629-640 for A, B, C, DRB1 and DQB1, roughly 520 for DQA1, 606 for DPA1, and some 470 for DPB1. A few DR-DQ haplotypes were handled as single units for association and clustering because linkage in the cohort was strong. Among around 400 genotyped donors of the cohort, an average of approximately 200,000 unique TCR beta nucleotide sequences was sequenced per donor, of which about 19% were non-productive.

The paper's findings and limits, for the study overall: While some public TCRs were present in many individuals, most TCR sequences turned up only very rarely across donors. Most CMV-associated TCR beta chains appeared to be HLA-restricted in a later analysis, and the HLA associations seemed to be driven largely by CMV exposure. HLA typing was unavailable for some donors at each locus, so association tests used only the typed subset. Roughly uniform sequencing depth across donors was assumed in presence/absence analyses, although this assumption may not hold. A few of the identified cytomegalovirus-associated TCR beta chains were confirmed in vitro to be specific for cytomegalovirus antigens. Assigning TCR associations to individual alleles was difficult when HLA alleles, especially DR and DQ, strongly co-occurred. A later genetic analysis reported fewer N-insertions in productive TCRs among donors in an Asian-associated ancestry cluster than the approximately 670-donor mean. In a later analysis, several top co-occurrence clusters were reported to appear linked to parvovirus B19, influenza, CMV and Epstein-Barr virus. A further reported finding was that TCR beta sequences accurately predicted the HLA-A and HLA-B alleles for most subjects in the first cohort. In this cohort, only TCR beta chains were sequenced, and detectable features were limited by the absence of alpha or paired-chain data. For the cohort, immune exposure information was limited to CMV serostatus. According to the authors, the approach could potentially be generalized to other disease states and immunological phenotypes. In an earlier analysis of about 540 of the donors, most TCR beta V segments were observed in productive rearrangements about 87% or about 30% of the time, broadly matching IMGT annotations. According to a later analysis, TCR association rates differed among HLA loci, with DRB1 alleles showing the most associated TCRs and HLA-C alleles showing the fewest. Specific HLA alleles were associated with 15,000 to 20,000 TCR beta sequences at a false discovery rate of 0.05 in a later analysis. In a later analysis, HLA-associated TCR beta chains were found to be more clonally expanded and to have lower generation probabilities than equally common non-associated chains. The study listed 170 or so TCR beta chains as associated with cytomegalovirus. A later genetic analysis associated a missense DCLRE1C variant with V-gene and J-gene trimming of TCR beta chains, and an independent cohort replicated the association. Over 15 rarely observed V segments, including chromosome 9 orphons, were excluded from the earlier analysis of approximately 500 of the donors because counts were too low. Correlated functional status among segregating V segments might be attributable to linkage disequilibrium, but an unknown experimental factor could not be ruled out. A cluster of highly shared sequence variants was judged likely to represent a technical artifact of the sequencing pipeline. The classifier was reported to diagnose cytomegalovirus status with high specificity and sensitivity in both the original and validation cohorts.

This receptor was identified in a man aged 18-30 years in good health and CMV-seropositive. Input material: PBMCs.

The CDR3 in this case is CASSYSRELGTNVLTF. The nucleotide sequence reads TGTGCCAGCAGTTACTCGAGGGAGCTAGGGACCAACGTCCTGACTTTC. This receptor chain uses TRBV6-5 and TRBJ2-6; TRBD2 could be the D gene, as 5 bases match. V is reduced by 0 bases and J by 8 bases, leaving a spacing of 14 bases between them. The CDR3 holds 16 amino acids from the cysteine to the phenylalanine. The retained sequence is limited to the CDR3, 48 bases, with the frame set at the first base. Via the germline V gene, CDR1 is MNHEY and CDR2 SVGAGI.